One sample yielded the 14 T cell receptor beta chains listed below, sequenced in a study of blood T cell repertoires in COVID-19. Generated by immunoSEQ multiplex PCR, the TCRdb table keeps only in-frame clones and is missing some. The sample holds some 260,000 clones; 88% are singletons and the top ten take about 9.4%. Material: peripheral blood. These receptors originate from a woman aged 70-85 years with COVID-19, enrolled during active disease.

J is TRBJ2-3 and V is TRBV30; the D gene is possibly TRBD2 (5 bases). Germline V gene sequence: CDR1 GTSNPN, CDR2 SVGIG (reference sequence). V lost 4 bases to trimming and J lost 0 bases, with 8 bases between them. The CDR3 has 13 residues. CDR3 DNA: TGTGCCTGGAATCCGGGGAGCACAGATACGCAGTATTTT. Translating gives CAWNPGSTDTQYF.

CDR3 sequence: CASSQTSEGETQYF. DNA of the CDR3: TGTGCCAGTAGTCAAACGTCGGAGGGGGAGACCCAGTACTTC. The chain has TRBV19 and TRBJ2-5; D might be TRBD2 (6 bases). The CDR3 has 14 residues. V lost 5 bases, J lost 5 bases, and 15 bases lay in between. Germline V gene data show CDR1 as LNHDA and CDR2 as SQIVND (reference sequence).

J is TRBJ2-1 and V is TRBV7-6, with TRBD2 matching over 7 bases. Losses at the gene ends were 5 bases for V and 9 bases for J; bases not matched to a gene: 13. Germline CDR1 reads SGHVS; CDR2 reads FNYEAQ. CDR3 size: 15 residues. The CDR3 DNA follows: TGTGCCAGCAGCGAGCGGACCCGCTCGGGGGGTGAGCAGTTCTTC. Translation gives CASSERTRSGGEQFF. The entire variable domain, with the rest obtained from reference TRBV7-6 and TRBJ2-1, is as follows: GAGVSQSPRYKVTKRGQDVALRCDPISGHVSLYWYRQALGQGPEFLTYFNYEAQQDKSGLPNDRFSAERPEGSISTLTIQRTEQRDSAMYRCASSERTRSGGEQFFGPGTRLTVL.

The chain links TRBV28 to TRBJ1-3; no clear D. V dropped 5 bases and J dropped 0 bases, with 8 bases sitting between them. From germline, CDR1 is MDHEN and CDR2 SYDVKM. The CDR3 runs 14 residues. The CDR3 DNA sequence: TGTGCCAGCAGTCCGGGATTCTCTGGAAACACCATATATTTT. Its protein is CASSPGFSGNTIYF.

The V call is TRBV9, the J call TRBJ2-2; possibly TRBD1 for D (5 bases). The CDR3 is 15 residues long. Trimming left V 4 bases short and J 5 bases short, with 15 bases between. The germline V gene has CDR1 SGDLS and CDR2 YYNGEE. In DNA form, the CDR3 reads TGTGCCAGCAGCAGCGACAGCAAGAGAACCGGGGAGCTGTTTTTT. It yields the protein CASSSDSKRTGELFF.

Note on this clone: Within the sample, other DNA sequences also encode this same CDR3. This chain connects TRBV6-5 to TRBJ2-2; D is unresolved. V shed 5 bases and J shed 6 bases, with 4 bases lying between them. There are 11 residues in the CDR3. In germline, CDR1 is MNHEY, CDR2 SVGAGI. The CDR3 here is CASSRAGELFF. The DNA for the CDR3 is TGTGCCAGCAGTCGGGCCGGGGAGCTGTTTTTT.

This clone was counted between two and nine times. CDR3 nucleotides: TGCGCCAGCTCTTTCCGTATAGCGACCGGGGAGCTGTTTTTT. The encoded protein is CASSFRIATGELFF. V gene TRBV4-3 combines with J gene TRBJ2-2; possible D gene TRBD2, 5 bases. Trimming cost V 8 bases and J 5 bases, with 15 bases left between them. The CDR3 length is 14 residues. Germline V gene data show CDR1 as LGHNA and CDR2 as YSLEER.

This clone is a singleton in its sample. The chain uses TRBV24-1 and TRBJ2-1, with 8 bases aligning to TRBD2. This CDR3 has 16 amino acids. Germline assignment: CDR1 KGHDR and CDR2 SFDVKD. V dropped 0 bases and J dropped 6; count of bases not matched to a gene: 6. The CDR3 spells CATSDLGTRLPNEQFF. The CDR3 bases are TGTGCCACCAGTGATTTGGGGACTAGACTACCCAATGAGCAGTTCTTC.

The chain combines TRBV18 with TRBJ2-5; 7 bases agree with TRBD2. J was trimmed by 3 bases and V by 6 bases; bases with no gene match: 10. The CDR3 is 15 amino acids. Looked up from germline, CDR1 is KGHSH and CDR2 is LQKENI. CDR3 residues: CASSGLGLGKETQYF. The CDR3 DNA follows: TGTGCCAGCTCGGGATTAGGACTAGGCAAAGAGACCCAGTACTTC. Combining the CDR3 with reference TRBV18 and TRBJ2-5 gives the whole variable domain NAGVMQNPRHLVRRRGQEARLRCSPMKGHSHVYWYRQLPEEGLKFMVYLQKENIIDESGMPKERFSAEFPKEGPSILRIQQVVRGDSAAYFCASSGLGLGKETQYFGPGTRLLVL.

The chain combines TRBV4-1 with TRBJ2-1; 8 positions match TRBD2. J lost 2 bases, V lost 1 base, and 4 bases had no gene match. The length of the CDR3 is 16 residues. Germline loops: CDR1 MGHRA, CDR2 YSYEKL. Written as DNA, the CDR3 is TGCGCCAGCAGCCAAGTTTGGACTAGCCCCTACAATGAGCAGTTCTTC. Protein sequence: CASSQVWTSPYNEQFF.

J is TRBJ2-3 and V is TRBV2; D is perhaps TRBD2 (5 bases). The V end was cut by 6 bases, the J end by 0 bases, with 10 bases between. This CDR3 contains 14 residues. Per the germline V gene, CDR1 is SNHLY and CDR2 is FYNNEI. The CDR3 spells CASRSGISTDTQYF. The CDR3 DNA sequence: TGTGCCAGCAGGAGCGGAATAAGCACAGATACGCAGTATTTT.

The V and J genes are TRBV6-6 and TRBJ2-3; the match to TRBD2 covers 7 bases. Germline assignment: CDR1 MNHNY and CDR2 SVGAGI (reference sequence). The length of the CDR3 is 14 residues. Trimming at V came to 4 bases and at J to 4 bases, leaving 5 bases not matched to a gene. In nucleotides, the CDR3 is TGTGCCAGCAGTTGGGCGGGAGTCTCAGATACGCAGTATTTT. It yields the protein CASSWAGVSDTQYF.

The chain carries TRBV9 and TRBJ2-1, with a tentative D call TRBD1 (5 bases). CDR3 size: 15 residues. The V end lost 3 bases, the J end lost 7 bases, and 17 bases lay between the germline ends. The V gene's germline CDR1 is SGDLS and CDR2 YYNGEE. The CDR3 protein is CASSGRAGNRNEQFF. CDR3 sequence (DNA): TGTGCCAGCAGCGGTAGGGCAGGGAATCGGAATGAGCAGTTCTTC.

The chain has TRBV28 and TRBJ1-4, with a possible D match to TRBD1 (6 bases). Trimming removed 6 bases at V and 2 bases at J, with 10 bases between. The CDR3 spans 14 residues. CDR1 and CDR2 from the germline V gene are MDHEN and SYDVKM. The CDR3 protein is CASRSTGTNEKLFF. The CDR3 DNA follows: TGTGCCAGCAGGTCAACAGGGACTAATGAAAAACTGTTTTTT.